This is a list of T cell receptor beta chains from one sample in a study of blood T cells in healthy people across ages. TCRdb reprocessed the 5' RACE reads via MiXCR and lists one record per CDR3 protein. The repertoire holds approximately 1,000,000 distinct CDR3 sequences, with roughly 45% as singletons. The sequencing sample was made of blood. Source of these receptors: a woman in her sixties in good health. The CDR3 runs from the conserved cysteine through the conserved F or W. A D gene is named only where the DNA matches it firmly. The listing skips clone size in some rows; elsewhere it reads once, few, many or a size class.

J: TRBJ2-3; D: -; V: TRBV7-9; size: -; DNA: TGTGCCAGCAGCTTCAAGGACCGCCAACCAGATACGCAGTATTTT; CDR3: CASSFKDRQPDTQYF
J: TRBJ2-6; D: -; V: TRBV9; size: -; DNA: TGTGCCAGCAGCGCCTCGGTCGACACTGGGGCCAACGTCCTGACTTTC; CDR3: CASSASVDTGANVLTF
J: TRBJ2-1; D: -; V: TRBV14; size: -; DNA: TGTGCCAGCAGCCGTAATCTAGGCGGACCCTCCTACAATGAGCAGTTCTTC; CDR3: CASSRNLGGPSYNEQFF
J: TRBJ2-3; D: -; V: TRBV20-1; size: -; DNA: TGCAGTGCTAGAGATGGCCCTAAGGCACACACAGATACGCAGTATTTT; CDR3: CSARDGPKAHTDTQYF
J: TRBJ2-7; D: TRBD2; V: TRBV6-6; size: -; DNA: TGTGCCAGCAGACCCGGGACTAGCGGGAACTCCTACGAGCAGTACTTC; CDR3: CASRPGTSGNSYEQYF
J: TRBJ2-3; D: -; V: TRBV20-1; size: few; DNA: TGCAGTGCTAGTCCCCGCCGGACTAGCACAGATACGCAGTATTTT; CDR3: CSASPRRTSTDTQYF
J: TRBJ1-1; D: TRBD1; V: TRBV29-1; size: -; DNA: TGCAGCGTCTCTCCGGGACAGGGAGTAATGAGCACTGAAGCTTTCTTT; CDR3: CSVSPGQGVMSTEAFF
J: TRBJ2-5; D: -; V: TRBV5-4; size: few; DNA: TGTGCCAGCAGCTTGGGGTCGGTGGGGGAGACCCAGTACTTC; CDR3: CASSLGSVGETQYF
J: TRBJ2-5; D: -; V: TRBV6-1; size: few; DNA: TGTGCCAGCAGGGAGGGGGACTACCTGCCGGGAGAGACCCAGTACTTC; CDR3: CASREGDYLPGETQYF
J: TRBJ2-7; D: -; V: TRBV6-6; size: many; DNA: TGTGCCAGCAGTTTTGGCGGGACCGCCTACGAGCAGTACTTC; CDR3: CASSFGGTAYEQYF
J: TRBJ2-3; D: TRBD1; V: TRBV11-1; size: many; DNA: TGTGCCAGCAGCTTGACAGGGGGCGAGCCAGATACGCAGTATTTT; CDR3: CASSLTGGEPDTQYF
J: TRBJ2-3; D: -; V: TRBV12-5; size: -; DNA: TGTGCTAGTGGCAGAGGTGGGACAGATACGCAGTATTTT; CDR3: CASGRGGTDTQYF
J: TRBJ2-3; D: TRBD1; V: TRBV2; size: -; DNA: TGTGCCAGCAGCGCGCACCCCGGGACAGGGATTAGCGCAGATACGCAGTATTTT; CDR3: CASSAHPGTGISADTQYF
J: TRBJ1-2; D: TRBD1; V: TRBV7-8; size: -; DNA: TGTGCCAGCAGCTTAGTGCGGGGACAGGGGGGCATGTCGGATGGCTACACCTTC; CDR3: CASSLVRGQGGMSDGYTF
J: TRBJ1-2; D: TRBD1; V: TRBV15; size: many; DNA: TGTGCCACCAGCAGAGAACGGACAGGGGTTGGCTACACCTTC; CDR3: CATSRERTGVGYTF
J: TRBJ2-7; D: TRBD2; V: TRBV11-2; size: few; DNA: TGTGCCAGCAGCTTAGAGGCGCTAGCGGGAGGGCCCTACGAGCAGTACTTC; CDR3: CASSLEALAGGPYEQYF
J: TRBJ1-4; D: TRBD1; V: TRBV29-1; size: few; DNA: TGCAGCGTTCAGGGGGATGAAAAACTGTTTTTT; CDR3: CSVQGDEKLFF
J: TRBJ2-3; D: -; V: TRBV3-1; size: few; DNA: TGTGCCAGCAGCCAAGGGGCGCGACGGCAGGCAGATACGCAGTATTTT; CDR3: CASSQGARRQADTQYF
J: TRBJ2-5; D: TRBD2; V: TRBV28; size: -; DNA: TGTGCCAGCAAGGAAGAACTAGCGGGAGGGCTCATCTTGGCGCAGTACTTC; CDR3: CASKEELAGGLILAQYF
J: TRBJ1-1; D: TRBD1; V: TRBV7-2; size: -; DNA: TGTGCCAGCAGCGCATCAGGGGGCGCCGTCACTGAAGCTTTCTTT; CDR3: CASSASGGAVTEAFF
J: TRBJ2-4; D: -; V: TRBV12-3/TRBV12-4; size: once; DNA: TGTGCCAGCACTAACTTGGGCAAAAACATTCAGTACTTC; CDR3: CASTNLGKNIQYF
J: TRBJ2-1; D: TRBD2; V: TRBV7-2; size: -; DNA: TGTGCCAGCAGCTTTGTTCTAGCGGGAGGCGGGGGTCGGAAGTACAATGAGCAGTTCTTC; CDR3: CASSFVLAGGGGRKYNEQFF
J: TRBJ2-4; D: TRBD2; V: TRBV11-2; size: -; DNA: TGTGCCAGCAGCTTTATCCTTGTGGGGACTAGCGGGGTTACAGCCAAAAACATTCAGTACTTC; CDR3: CASSFILVGTSGVTAKNIQYF
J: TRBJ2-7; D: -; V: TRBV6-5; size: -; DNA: TGTGCCGGCAGTTACGGGGCAGACAGGAACTCCTACGAGCAGTACTTC; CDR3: CAGSYGADRNSYEQYF
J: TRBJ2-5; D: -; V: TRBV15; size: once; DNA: TGTGCCACCAGCAGAGATTGGAGACTCACAAGAGAGCAGTACTTC; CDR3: CATSRDWRLTREQYF
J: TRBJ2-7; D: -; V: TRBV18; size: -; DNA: TGTGCCAGCCCCCGTGGGACACCTTCTAGCTACGAGCAGTACTTC; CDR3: CASPRGTPSSYEQYF
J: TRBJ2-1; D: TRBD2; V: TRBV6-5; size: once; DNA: TGTGCCAGCAGTTCCAACTTTGGACTAGCGGGAAGTGGGAATGAGCAGTTCTTC; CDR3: CASSSNFGLAGSGNEQFF
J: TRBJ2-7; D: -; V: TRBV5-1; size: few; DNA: TGCGCCAGCAGGGCACGTATGGGAGTGGGCGAGCAGTACTTC; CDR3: CASRARMGVGEQYF
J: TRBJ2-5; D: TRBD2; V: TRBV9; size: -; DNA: TGTGCCAGCAGCGTAGCTCCCAGCGGGAGGTCGGGAGAGACCCAGTACTTC; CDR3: CASSVAPSGRSGETQYF
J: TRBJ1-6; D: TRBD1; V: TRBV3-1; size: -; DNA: TGTGCCAGCAGCCAAAGACAGGGGGCAGGATCACCCCTCCACTTT; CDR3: CASSQRQGAGSPLHF
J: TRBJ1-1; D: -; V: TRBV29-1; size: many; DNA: TGCAGCGTTGAGGTGGGTGGGAACACTGAAGCTTTCTTT; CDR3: CSVEVGGNTEAFF
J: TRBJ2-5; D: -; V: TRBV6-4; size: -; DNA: TGTGCCAGCAGTGACGTACAGGGAGGGGATGAGCAGTACTTC; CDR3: CASSDVQGGDEQYF
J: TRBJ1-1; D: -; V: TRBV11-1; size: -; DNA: TGTGCCAGCAGCTCCTCAACAGGGAGTGTGATGAACACTGAAGCTTTCTTT; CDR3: CASSSSTGSVMNTEAFF
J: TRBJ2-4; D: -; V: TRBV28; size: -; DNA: TGTGCCAGCGGTCCTTTTACTTTAGCCAAAAACATTCAGTACTTC; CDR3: CASGPFTLAKNIQYF
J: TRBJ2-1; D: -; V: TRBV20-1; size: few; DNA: TGCAGTGCTAGGGAAGCGGTCTCCGAGCAGTTCTTC; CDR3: CSAREAVSEQFF
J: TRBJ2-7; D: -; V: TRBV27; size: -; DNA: TGTGCCAGCAGTCCTAGTGGGGCAAGCCACAATGAGCAGTACTTC; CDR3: CASSPSGASHNEQYF
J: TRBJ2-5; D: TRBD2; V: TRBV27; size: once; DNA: TGTGCCAGCAGTTTTGCTAGCGGAGCTGGGGAGGCCCAGTACTTC; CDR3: CASSFASGAGEAQYF